The clone carrying this T cell receptor (beta chain) has a count of ten or more. What it recognizes is unknown. This record comes from a study of T cells in Graves' hyperthyroidism and ophthalmopathy. Study summary: Peripheral blood sampling occurred at initial diagnosis, before any treatment. Study observations and caveats: Most expanded thyroid clonotypes above 0.001 recurred in blood.

Amplification of TCR beta CDR3 regions used RNA as the template. TCR CDR3 regions were first amplified by RT-PCR with HTBI primers. TCRdb processed the multiplex PCR reads anew with MiXCR; each CDR3 protein has one entry. Among some 270,000 distinct CDR3 sequences, 12% to 15% were seen once, and the ten largest hold 6.5% to 10%. Germline V gene data show CDR1 as MNHEY and CDR2 as SMNVEV (reference sequence). V was pared by 5 bases and J by 0 bases, with 5 bases of the junction left unmatched. The CDR3 runs 15 residues. The chain joins TRBV27 to TRBJ1-2; 8 bases are a match to TRBD1. The TCR originated in a woman between 40 and 55 years old with Graves' hyperthyroidism. Input material: blood. The CDR3 DNA reads TGTGCCAGCAGTACTCAACAGGGGGCTAACTATGGCTACACCTTC. Translated: CASSTQQGANYGYTF.